This T cell receptor (beta chain) derives from a study of OX40 agonist ivuxolimab in advanced cancers. Study as a whole: Aged about 20 to 85 with a mean of 60 years, they were roughly 83% male. Treatment received earlier with anti-PD-1, anti-PD-L1 or anti-CTLA-4 agents was allowed, and approximately 44% had some.

Concerning this clone itself: No antigen is known for it.

Trimming shortened V by 0 bases and J by 4 bases, and 10 bases separated the two germline ends. Germline-derived CDR1 and CDR2 are LNHDA and SQIVND (reference sequence). The CDR3 covers 15 residues. TCRdb keeps only in-frame clones here, not all; method: immunoSEQ multiplex PCR. The sample shows around 63,000 clones, approximately 80% of them seen only once. Study observations and caveats: Relatively little clonal expansion, among the lowest observed, appeared in partial responders at 0.1-3.0 mg/kg.

The input for sequencing was CD4+ or CD8+ T cells sorted from blood, taken in a trial of the OX40 agonist ivuxolimab. This TCR was recovered from an adult with an advanced solid tumor such as melanoma, head and neck, liver or kidney cancer. The V gene is TRBV19, the J gene TRBJ2-1; no reliable D call. Written as DNA, the CDR3 is TGTGCCAGTAGTATAGAGGAGCAGGTTTACAATGAGCAGTTCTTC. This codes for CASSIEEQVYNEQFF.